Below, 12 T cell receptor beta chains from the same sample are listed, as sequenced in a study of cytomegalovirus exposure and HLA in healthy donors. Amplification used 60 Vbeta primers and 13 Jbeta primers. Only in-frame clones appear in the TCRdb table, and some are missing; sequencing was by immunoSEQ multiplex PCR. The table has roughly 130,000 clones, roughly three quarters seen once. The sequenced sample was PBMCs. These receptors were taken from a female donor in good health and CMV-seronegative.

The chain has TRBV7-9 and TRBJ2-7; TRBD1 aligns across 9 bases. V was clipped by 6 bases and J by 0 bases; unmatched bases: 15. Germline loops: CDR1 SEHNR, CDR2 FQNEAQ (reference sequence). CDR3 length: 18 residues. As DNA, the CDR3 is TGTGCCAGCAGTTCACCTAAACAGGGGGCGCGTGTCTCCTACGAGCAGTACTTC. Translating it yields CASSSPKQGARVSYEQYF.

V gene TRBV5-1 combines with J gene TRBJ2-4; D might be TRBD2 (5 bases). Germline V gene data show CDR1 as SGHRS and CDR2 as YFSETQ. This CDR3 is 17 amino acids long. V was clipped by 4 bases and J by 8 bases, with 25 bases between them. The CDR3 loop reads CASSPMARVSEGHIQYF. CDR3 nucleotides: TGCGCCAGCAGCCCGATGGCGCGGGTGTCAGAAGGACACATTCAGTACTTC.

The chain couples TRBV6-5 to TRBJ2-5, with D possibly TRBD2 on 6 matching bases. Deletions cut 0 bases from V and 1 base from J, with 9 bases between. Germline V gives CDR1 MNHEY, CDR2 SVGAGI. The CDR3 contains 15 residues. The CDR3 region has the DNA TGTGCCAGCAGTTACTCCGTAGCGGCCCAAGAGACCCAGTACTTC. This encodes CASSYSVAAQETQYF.

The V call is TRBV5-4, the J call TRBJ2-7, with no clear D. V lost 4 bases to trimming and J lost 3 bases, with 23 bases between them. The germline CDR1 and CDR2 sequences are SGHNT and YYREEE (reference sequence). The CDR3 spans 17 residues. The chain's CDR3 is CASSLSSGSGGYYEQYF. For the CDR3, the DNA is TGTGCCAGCAGCCTCTCATCAGGATCCGGTGGGTACTACGAGCAGTACTTC.

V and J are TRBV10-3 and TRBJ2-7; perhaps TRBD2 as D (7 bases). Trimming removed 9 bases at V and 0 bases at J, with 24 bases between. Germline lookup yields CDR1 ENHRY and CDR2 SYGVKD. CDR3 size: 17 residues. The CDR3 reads CAISKLASGQSSYEQYF. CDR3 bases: TGTGCCATATCCAAATTGGCTAGCGGACAGAGCTCCTACGAGCAGTACTTC.

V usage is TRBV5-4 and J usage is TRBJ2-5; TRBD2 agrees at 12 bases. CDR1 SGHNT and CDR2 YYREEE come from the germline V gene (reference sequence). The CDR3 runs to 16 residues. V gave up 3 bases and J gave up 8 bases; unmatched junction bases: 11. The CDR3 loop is CASSSPTSGGLETQYF. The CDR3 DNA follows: TGTGCCAGCAGCTCTCCGACTAGCGGGGGACTCGAAACCCAGTACTTC. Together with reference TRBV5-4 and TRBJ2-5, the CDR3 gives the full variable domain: ETGVTQSPTHLIKTRGQQVTLRCSSQSGHNTVSWYQQALGQGPQFIFQYYREEENGRGNFPPRFSGLQFPNYSSELNVNALELDDSALYLCASSSPTSGGLETQYFGPGTRLLVL.

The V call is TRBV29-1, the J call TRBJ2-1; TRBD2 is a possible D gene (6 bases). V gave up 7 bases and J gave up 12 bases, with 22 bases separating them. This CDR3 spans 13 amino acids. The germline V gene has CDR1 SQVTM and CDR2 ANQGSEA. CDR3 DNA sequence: TGCAGCGGGACCGGGACTGCACATCGGGCGCAGTTCTTC. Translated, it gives CSGTGTAHRAQFF.

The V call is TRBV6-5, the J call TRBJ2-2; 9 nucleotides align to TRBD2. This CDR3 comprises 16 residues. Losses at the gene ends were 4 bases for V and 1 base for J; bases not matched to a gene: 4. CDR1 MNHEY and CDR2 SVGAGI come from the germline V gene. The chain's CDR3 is CASSLSGGRNTGELFF. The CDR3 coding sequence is TGTGCCAGCAGTTTAAGCGGGGGGCGGAACACCGGGGAGCTGTTTTTT.

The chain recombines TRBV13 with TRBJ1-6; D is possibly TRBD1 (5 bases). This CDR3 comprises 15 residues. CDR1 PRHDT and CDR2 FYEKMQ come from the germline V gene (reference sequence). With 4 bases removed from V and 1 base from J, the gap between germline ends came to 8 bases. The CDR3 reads CASSWGESYNSPLHF. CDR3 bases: TGTGCCAGCAGCTGGGGCGAATCCTATAATTCACCCCTCCACTTT.

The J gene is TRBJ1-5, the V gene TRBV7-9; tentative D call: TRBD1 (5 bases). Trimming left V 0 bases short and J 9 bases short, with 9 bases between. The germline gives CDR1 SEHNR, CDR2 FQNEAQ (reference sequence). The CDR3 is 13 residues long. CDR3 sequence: CASSLAQQGPQHF. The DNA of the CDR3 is TGTGCCAGCAGCTTAGCGCAGCAGGGGCCCCAGCATTTT.

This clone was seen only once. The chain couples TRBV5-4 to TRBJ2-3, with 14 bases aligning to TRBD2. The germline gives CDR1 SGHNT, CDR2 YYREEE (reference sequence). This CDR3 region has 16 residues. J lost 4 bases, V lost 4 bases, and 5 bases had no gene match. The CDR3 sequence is CASSTGTSGRADTQYF. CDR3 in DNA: TGTGCCAGCAGCACCGGGACTAGCGGGAGAGCAGATACGCAGTATTTT.

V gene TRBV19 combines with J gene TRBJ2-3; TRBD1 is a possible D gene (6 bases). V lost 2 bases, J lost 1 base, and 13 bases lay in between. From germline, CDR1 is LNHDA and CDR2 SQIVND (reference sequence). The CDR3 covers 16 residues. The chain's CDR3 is CASSIPGGVGTDTQYF. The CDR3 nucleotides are TGTGCCAGTAGTATACCTGGGGGCGTAGGCACAGATACGCAGTATTTT.